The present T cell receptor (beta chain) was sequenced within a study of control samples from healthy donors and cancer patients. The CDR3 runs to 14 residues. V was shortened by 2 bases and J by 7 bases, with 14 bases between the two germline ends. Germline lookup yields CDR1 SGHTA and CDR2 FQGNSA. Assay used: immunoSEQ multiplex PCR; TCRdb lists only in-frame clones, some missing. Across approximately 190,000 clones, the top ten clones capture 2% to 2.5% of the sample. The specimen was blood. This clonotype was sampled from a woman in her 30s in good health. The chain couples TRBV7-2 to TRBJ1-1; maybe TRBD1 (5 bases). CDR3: CASSLSGAPREAFF. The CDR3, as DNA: TGTGCCAGCAGCTTAAGCGGGGCCCCCCGTGAAGCTTTCTTT.